The next 26 T cell receptor beta chains were all read from a single sample in a study of response to subunit inactivated influenza vaccine. TCRdb fed the RT-PCR reads into MiXCR, producing one record per CDR3 protein. Of approximately 520,000 distinct CDR3 sequences listed, about 15% are singletons. Sequenced here: CD4+ T cells sorted from PBMCs, sampled about 24 months after vaccination. These receptors all stem from a man between 45 and 75 years old who received an inactivated influenza vaccine.

This clonotype was seen many times. This chain joins TRBV10-3 and TRBJ2-2; D uncertain. CDR1 is ENHRY and CDR2 is SYGVKD in the germline V gene. The CDR3 is 13 amino acids. The germline V and J ends were trimmed by 8 bases and 1 base, with 8 bases remaining between them. The CDR3 sequence is CAISRENTGELFF. Here the CDR3 DNA reads TGTGCCATCTCTAGGGAGAACACCGGGGAGCTGTTTTTT.

This clonotype showed up just a few times. This chain joins TRBV12-3 or TRBV12-4 and TRBJ1-6; D gene unclear. The germline V and J ends were trimmed by 7 bases and 7 bases, with 11 bases remaining between them. CDR3 size: 13 residues. The DNA for the CDR3 is TGTGCCAGCACCCCCAGTAACAATTCACCCCTCCACTTT. Translation gives CASTPSNNSPLHF.

In its sample, this clonotype was seen once. The CDR3: CASSPLSYRGGKQETQYF. CDR3 DNA sequence: TGTGCCAGCAGCCCACTCTCATACAGAGGCGGTAAACAAGAGACCCAGTACTTC. V usage is TRBV6-2 or TRBV6-3 and J usage is TRBJ2-5, with D hard to call. V was clipped by 6 bases and J by 2 bases, with 25 bases between them. There are 18 residues in the CDR3. The germline V gene has CDR1 MNHEY and CDR2 SVGEGT.

This clonotype was picked up a small number of times. The CDR3 DNA reads as TGTGCCAGCACCTCCGCTGCAGGGGGGTTCAGTTACGAGCAGTACTTC. It encodes CASTSAAGGFSYEQYF. This chain joins TRBV6-2 or TRBV6-3 and TRBJ2-7; a weak D match, TRBD1 (7 bases). V was pared by 7 bases and J by 4 bases, with 23 bases between. The length of the CDR3 is 16 residues. CDR1 and CDR2 (germline): MNHEY, SVGEGT.

To note about this clonotype: A read error may be the cause here, since a much bigger clone is one base away. The chain recombines TRBV4-2 with TRBJ1-4; D gene ambiguous. The V gene's germline CDR1 is LGHNA and CDR2 YNFKEQ. This CDR3 has 13 amino acids. CDR3 loop: CASGQATREKLFF. The CDR3 DNA reads as TGTGCCAGCGGCCAAGCAACCAGGGAAAAACTGTTTTTT.

The rearrangement links TRBV20-1 to TRBJ2-7; 10 nucleotides align to TRBD2. CDR1 is DFQATT, CDR2 SNEGSKA, per germline (reference sequence). This CDR3 is 13 amino acids long. Trimming cost V 5 bases and J 7 bases; bases outside gene matches: 8. The CDR3 sequence is CSAVLAGVGEQYF. CDR3 coding DNA: TGCAGTGCTGTCCTAGCGGGAGTAGGGGAGCAGTACTTC.

The chain carries TRBV12-3 or TRBV12-4 and TRBJ2-1; D is perhaps TRBD1 (6 bases). The CDR3 totals 13 residues. Trimming left V 8 bases short and J 2 bases short, with 10 bases between. The DNA of the CDR3 is TGTGCCAGCCGCCGACAGGCCTACAATGAGCAGTTCTTC. It translates to CASRRQAYNEQFF.

This clonotype was seen a few times. This rearrangement joins TRBV19 to TRBJ1-5; D is uncertain. The CDR3 consists of 14 residues. V lost 8 bases to trimming and J lost 7 bases, with 18 bases between them. Germline CDR1 LNHDA, CDR2 SQIVND (reference sequence). In nucleotides, the CDR3 is TGTGCCAGTCGAAGCGTAGGGAGCGGGCAGCCCCAGCATTTT. It yields the protein CASRSVGSGQPQHF. The variable domain in full, completed from reference TRBV19 and TRBJ1-5, reads DGGITQSPKYLFRKEGQNVTLSCEQNLNHDAMYWYRQDPGQGLRLIYYSQIVNDFQKGDIAEGYSVSREKKESFPLTVTSAQKNPTAFYLCASRSVGSGQPQHFGDGTRLSIL.

The V and J genes are TRBV5-4 and TRBJ2-5; possible D gene TRBD2, 6 bases. The CDR3 contains 13 residues. Germline V CDR1 and CDR2: SGHNT, YYREEE (reference sequence). The V gene lost 0 bases and the J gene lost 5 bases, with 8 bases spanning the gap. The CDR3 is CASSLDGRETQYF. The DNA for the CDR3 is TGTGCCAGCAGCTTGGATGGGAGGGAGACCCAGTACTTC.

The CDR3 protein is CASSIRDTNQPQHF. CDR3 nucleotides: TGTGCCAGCAGTATTAGGGACACTAATCAGCCCCAGCATTTT. The chain has TRBV6-1 and TRBJ1-5, with D tentatively TRBD1 (6 bases). The V end lost 5 bases, the J end lost 4 bases, and 12 bases lay between the germline ends. Looked up from germline, CDR1 is MNHNS and CDR2 is SASEGT. The CDR3 is made up of 14 amino acids.

V and J are TRBV12-3 or TRBV12-4 and TRBJ2-3, with D perhaps TRBD2 (5 bases). Trimming took off 7 bases at V and 6 bases at J, with 17 bases between the two ends. CDR3 length: 14 residues. The chain's CDR3 is CASKPGVFPDTQYF. DNA for the CDR3: TGTGCCAGCAAACCCGGGGTATTCCCGGATACGCAGTATTTT.

This clonotype was recorded a few times. The V call is TRBV20-1, the J call TRBJ2-1, with 7 positions matching TRBD1. This CDR3 spans 15 amino acids. Germline V gives CDR1 DFQATT, CDR2 SNEGSKA (reference sequence). V shed 1 base, J shed 4 bases, and the junction held 7 bases outside the gene matches. The DNA of the CDR3 is TGCAGTGCTAGAGTCGACAGGGAAGCGTACAATGAGCAGTTCTTC. Amino acid sequence: CSARVDREAYNEQFF.

The table lists this clonotype with a few counts. The gene calls are TRBV4-3 and TRBJ2-3, with D possibly being TRBD2 (6 bases). CDR3 length equals 15 residues. V was trimmed by 3 bases and J by 6 bases, leaving 16 bases between them. The germline CDR1 and CDR2 sequences are LGHNA and YSLEER. This CDR3 reads CASSQGSGLRDTQYF. The CDR3 DNA reads as TGCGCCAGCAGCCAGGGCAGCGGGCTTCGGGATACGCAGTATTTT.

This clonotype turned up a few times. Written as DNA, the CDR3 is TGCAGCGTTGCGGAGTCCAGAGCGGGAAATTCACCCCTCCACTTT. Amino acids: CSVAESRAGNSPLHF. This sequence joins TRBV29-1 and TRBJ1-6; no firm D call. This CDR3 comprises 15 residues. Germline V gene lookup returns CDR1 SQVTM and CDR2 ANQGSEA. V lost 4 bases, J lost 7 bases, and 17 bases lay in between. The variable domain in full, completed from reference TRBV29-1 and TRBJ1-6, reads SAVISQKPSRDICQRGTSLTIQCQVDSQVTMMFWYRQQPGQSLTLIATANQGSEATYESGFVIDKFPISRPNLTFSTLTVSNMSPEDSSIYLCSVAESRAGNSPLHFGNGTRLTVT.

This clonotype was detected only a few times. This chain joins TRBV20-1 and TRBJ2-5; no reliable D call. This CDR3 has 14 amino acids. In germline, CDR1 is DFQATT, CDR2 SNEGSKA (reference sequence). Trimming removed 5 bases at V and 5 bases at J, with 18 bases between. The CDR3 sequence is CSAPTLGSGETQYF. DNA of the CDR3: TGCAGTGCTCCAACCTTGGGGTCGGGTGAGACCCAGTACTTC.

The V call is TRBV12-3 or TRBV12-4, the J call TRBJ1-6, with TRBD1 matching over 9 bases. The V and J ends lost 0 bases and 9 bases, in that order; junction bases with no gene match: 3. The CDR3 consists of 15 residues. The chain's CDR3 is CASSLAGQGSSPLHF. Here the CDR3 DNA reads TGTGCCAGCAGTTTAGCGGGACAGGGAAGTTCACCCCTCCACTTT.

This clonotype has only a few counts. This rearrangement joins TRBV2 to TRBJ2-2; D is tentatively TRBD1 or TRBD2 (7 bases each). The CDR3 spans 13 residues. Per the germline V gene, CDR1 is SNHLY and CDR2 is FYNNEI. Trimming left V 11 bases short and J 6 bases short, with 16 bases between. CDR3 sequence: CAGRQGGAGELFF. CDR3 sequence (DNA): TGTGCCGGGAGACAGGGAGGGGCCGGGGAGCTGTTTTTT.

The V and J genes are TRBV11-2 and TRBJ2-3; D may match TRBD1 or TRBD2 (6 bases each). Per the germline V gene, CDR1 is SGHAT and CDR2 is FQNNGV. This CDR3 has 18 amino acids. The V end was cut by 2 bases, the J end by 5 bases, with 23 bases between. The CDR3 DNA is TGTGCCAGCAGCTTAAGGAGGGGGAGGCATCTGATGGGAGATACGCAGTATTTT. Protein product: CASSLRRGRHLMGDTQYF.

This clonotype has just a few counts. The chain recombines TRBV5-1 with TRBJ1-6, with TRBD1 identical over 7 bases. The CDR3 runs to 15 residues. Per the germline V gene, CDR1 is SGHRS and CDR2 is YFSETQ. Germline trimming cut 4 bases from V and 7 bases from J; bases unmatched to any gene: 8. Written as DNA, the CDR3 is TGCGCCAGCAGCCCAAGACAGGGTCCCAATTCACCCCTCCACTTT. This codes for CASSPRQGPNSPLHF.

This clonotype has just a few counts. The chain employs TRBV7-2 and TRBJ1-5; 7 nucleotides agree with TRBD1. The CDR3 totals 15 residues. With 2 bases clipped from V and 7 bases from J, the junction kept 8 bases outside the gene matches. Looked up from germline, CDR1 is SGHTA and CDR2 is FQGNSA. CDR3 in amino acids: CASSLKPGGGQPQHF. CDR3 DNA: TGTGCCAGCAGCTTAAAACCAGGGGGGGGACAGCCCCAGCATTTT.

This clonotype was observed a handful of times. The V and J genes are TRBV7-2 and TRBJ1-1; D is undetermined. The CDR3 loop spans 15 amino acids. CDR1 is SGHTA and CDR2 is FQGNSA in the germline V gene. V gave up 5 bases and J gave up 1 base, with 14 bases separating them. The CDR3 coding sequence is TGTGCCAGCAGCCTCCCAGTTAGACAGAACACTGAAGCTTTCTTT. Translated, it gives CASSLPVRQNTEAFF.

V and J are TRBV7-9 and TRBJ2-5; D uncertain. This CDR3 region has 16 residues. In germline, CDR1 is SEHNR, CDR2 FQNEAQ (reference sequence). V was clipped by 2 bases and J by 3 bases, with 16 bases between them. This CDR3 reads CASSLSDRRSKETQYF. DNA for the CDR3: TGTGCCAGCAGCTTAAGTGATAGGCGGTCAAAAGAGACCCAGTACTTC. The whole variable domain, filled in from reference TRBV7-9 and TRBJ2-5, reads DTGVSQNPRHKITKRGQNVTFRCDPISEHNRLYWYRQTLGQGPEFLTYFQNEAQLEKSRLLSDRFSAERPKGSFSTLEIQRTEQGDSAMYLCASSLSDRRSKETQYFGPGTRLLVL.

This clonotype was picked up a small number of times. This chain joins TRBV12-3 or TRBV12-4 and TRBJ1-5; no definite D call. The CDR3 length is 14 residues. V gave up 7 bases and J gave up 5 bases, with 15 bases separating them. This CDR3 is CASTADLGYQPQHF. As DNA, the CDR3 is TGTGCCAGCACCGCGGACCTGGGTTATCAGCCCCAGCATTTT.

The chain couples TRBV10-1 to TRBJ1-1; D perhaps matches TRBD1 (5 bases). The germline CDR1 and CDR2 sequences are WNHNN and SYGVQD (reference sequence). The CDR3 loop spans 14 amino acids. Trimming cost V 8 bases and J 4 bases, with 17 bases left between them. This CDR3 is CASRPSKGITEAFF. CDR3 coding DNA: TGCGCCAGCCGCCCGTCGAAGGGGATCACTGAAGCTTTCTTT.

This chain links TRBV20-1 with TRBJ2-1, with TRBD2 matching 13 bases. Looked up from germline, CDR1 is DFQATT and CDR2 is SNEGSKA (reference sequence). There are 16 residues in the CDR3. Unmatched junction bases numbered 6, after V lost 3 bases and J lost 4 bases. In DNA form, the CDR3 reads TGCAGTGCTAGCAAACTAGCGGGAGGGAAGTACAATGAGCAGTTCTTC. Its translation: CSASKLAGGKYNEQFF.

The chain has TRBV6-2 or TRBV6-3 and TRBJ2-7; the D gene could be TRBD1 or TRBD2 (5 bases each). The V and J ends lost 6 bases and 4 bases respectively, with 16 bases between them. This CDR3 is 14 amino acids long. Germline CDR1 and CDR2: MNHEY and SVGEGT. In DNA form, the CDR3 reads TGTGCCAGCAGCCTAGGGACCAACCTGTACGAGCAGTACTTC. It is translated as CASSLGTNLYEQYF.